These 22 T cell receptor beta chains originate from one sample sequenced in a study of vaccination effects on CD4 cells after COVID-19. With around ten days of culture completed, CD4+ T cells were isolated. Either the BNT162b2 or mRNA-1273 vaccine was given to participants in two doses. Antigens of these TCRs are unknown. The repertoire was sequenced with immunoSEQ multiplex PCR; TCRdb's copy has only in-frame clones and lacks some. The data hold 50,000 to 70,000 clones, with less than 80% observed a single time. The starting material was CD4+ T cells from PBMCs cultured without peptide, obtained after COVID-19 vaccination. These receptors were taken from a human donor who received a COVID-19 vaccine.

This clone was detected once. The chain employs TRBV5-8 and TRBJ2-1; D might be TRBD1 or TRBD2, each matching 6 bases. The V gene lost 8 bases and the J gene lost 7 bases, with 10 bases spanning the gap. The length of the CDR3 is 11 residues. Per the germline V gene, CDR1 is SGHTS and CDR2 is YDEGEE. CDR3: CASPGANEQFF. CDR3 coding DNA: TGTGCCAGTCCGGGGGCTAATGAGCAGTTCTTC.

The chain has TRBV10-3 and TRBJ2-5; D call uncertain. The CDR3 is 14 residues long. CDR1 ENHRY and CDR2 SYGVKD come from the germline V gene. Trimming removed 3 bases from V and 5 bases from J, with 13 bases in between. The CDR3: CAISDTVSGETQYF. The CDR3 DNA is TGTGCCATCAGTGATACGGTCAGTGGGGAGACCCAGTACTTC.

In the case of this clone: The sample carries other DNA sequences with the same CDR3. The chain carries TRBV4-1 and TRBJ1-2; possible D gene TRBD1, 5 bases. This CDR3 comprises 14 residues. V lost 1 base and J lost 2, with 8 bases in between. Looked up from germline, CDR1 is MGHRA and CDR2 is YSYEKL. The CDR3 loop is CASSQGQLNYGYTF. CDR3 nucleotides: TGCGCCAGCAGCCAAGGACAGCTAAACTATGGCTACACCTTC.

This sequence joins TRBV6-2 or TRBV6-3 and TRBJ2-2, with 10 bases lining up with TRBD1. Germline values: CDR1 MNHEY, CDR2 SVGEGT. The length of the CDR3 is 16 residues. Trimming removed 6 bases from V and 8 bases from J; junction bases left unmatched: 12. The CDR3 is CASSPLGTGDKGELFF. As DNA, the CDR3 is TGTGCCAGCAGCCCTCTGGGGACAGGGGATAAAGGGGAGCTGTTTTTT.

In its sample, this clone was seen once. V usage is TRBV7-3 and J usage is TRBJ2-3; D gene unclear. This CDR3 spans 13 amino acids. Trimming pared 4 bases from V and 4 bases from J, leaving 9 bases between. CDR1 SGHTA and CDR2 FQGTGA come from the germline V gene. The CDR3 region has the DNA TGTGCCAGCAGCTCCCACAGCGCAGATACGCAGTATTTT. It yields the protein CASSSHSADTQYF.

Only a few counts were recorded for this clone. This sequence joins TRBV30 and TRBJ1-4; the match to TRBD1 covers 9 bases. Unmatched junction bases numbered 9, after V lost 3 bases and J lost 7 bases. The CDR3 has 15 amino acids. Looked up from germline, CDR1 is GTSNPN and CDR2 is SVGIG (reference sequence). The CDR3 bases are TGTGCCTGGAGCTCGAACAGGGGGCGGACTGAAAAACTGTTTTTT. Amino acid sequence: CAWSSNRGRTEKLFF.

This clone came up once. This sequence joins TRBV7-2 and TRBJ1-3, with TRBD1 as a possible D gene (6 bases). This CDR3 is 13 amino acids long. V dropped 10 bases and J dropped 0 bases, with 10 bases sitting between them. Germline assignment: CDR1 SGHTA and CDR2 FQGNSA. The CDR3 nucleotides read TGTGCCACAGGGGAGAACTCTGGAAACACCATATATTTT. Its translation: CATGENSGNTIYF.

This clone was observed once. The chain joins TRBV29-1 to TRBJ2-3, with 9 positions matching TRBD1. V lost 8 bases, J lost 0 bases, and 9 bases stayed unmatched. This CDR3 is 15 amino acids long. Germline V CDR1 and CDR2: SQVTM, ANQGSEA. The CDR3 sequence: CSTGTGLTSTDTQYF. In DNA form, the CDR3 reads TGCAGCACCGGGACAGGGCTTACTAGCACAGATACGCAGTATTTT.

This chain uses TRBV11-2 with TRBJ2-3; D is ambiguous. Germline CDR1 is SGHAT and CDR2 is FQNNGV. Trimming removed 5 bases at V and 6 bases at J, with 15 bases between. The CDR3 extends over 14 amino acids. For the CDR3, the DNA is TGTGCCAGCAGCGCCCATCAGGTGTCGGATACGCAGTATTTT. It is translated as CASSAHQVSDTQYF. The full variable domain, its missing parts supplied by reference TRBV11-2 and TRBJ2-3, is EAGVAQSPRYKIIEKRQSVAFWCNPISGHATLYWYQQILGQGPKLLIQFQNNGVVDDSQLPKDRFSAERLKGVDSTLKIQPAKLEDSAVYLCASSAHQVSDTQYFGPGTRLTVL.

This chain links TRBV18 with TRBJ1-4; D unclear. This CDR3 comprises 16 residues. Trimming took 2 bases from V and 0 from J, leaving 10 bases between them. Germline V gives CDR1 KGHSH, CDR2 LQKENI. In DNA, the CDR3 is TGTGCCAGCTCACCAACATCAGATTCAACTAATGAAAAACTGTTTTTT. Protein product: CASSPTSDSTNEKLFF.

This clone was detected once. The gene calls are TRBV9 and TRBJ1-1; D call uncertain. This CDR3 is built from 15 residues. V lost 4 bases to trimming and J lost 0 bases, with 13 bases between them. Germline CDR1 is SGDLS and CDR2 is YYNGEE. In nucleotides, the CDR3 is TGTGCCAGCAGCACTAGCCCCACAATGAACACTGAAGCTTTCTTT. The encoded protein is CASSTSPTMNTEAFF.

In the case of this clone: This same CDR3 is encoded by further DNA sequences in the sample. The rearrangement uses TRBV5-1 and TRBJ1-3; D is unclear. V was shortened by 0 bases and J by 1 base, with 5 bases between the two germline ends. CDR3 length equals 14 residues. Germline V gives CDR1 SGHRS, CDR2 YFSETQ. CDR3 sequence: CASSLGGSGNTIYF. The CDR3 DNA is TGCGCCAGCAGCTTGGGAGGTTCTGGAAACACCATATATTTT.

The J gene is TRBJ1-2, the V gene TRBV3-1 (or the pseudogene TRBV3-2); D may be TRBD1 (6 bases). Germline lookup yields CDR1 LGHDT and CDR2 YNNKEL (reference sequence). The CDR3 is made up of 15 amino acids. V lost 0 bases and J 7 bases, leaving 15 bases between the germline ends. In DNA, the CDR3 is TGTGCCAGCAGCCAAGAGCCCCCCCAAGGGGGTGGCTACACCTTC. Translated: CASSQEPPQGGGYTF.

This clone was observed a few times. V is TRBV9 and J is TRBJ1-3, with a possible D match to TRBD1 (5 bases). Germline assignment: CDR1 SGDLS and CDR2 YYNGEE. CDR3 length: 17 amino acids. The ends were cut back, 0 bases at V and 0 bases at J, with 13 bases in the middle. The CDR3 loop is CASSVVAGWSSGNTIYF. CDR3 sequence (DNA): TGTGCCAGCAGCGTAGTAGCAGGGTGGTCCTCTGGAAACACCATATATTTT. The entire variable domain, with the rest obtained from reference TRBV9 and TRBJ1-3, is as follows: DSGVTQTPKHLITATGQRVTLRCSPRSGDLSVYWYQQSLDQGLQFLIQYYNGEERAKGNILERFSAQQFPDLHSELNLSSLELGDSALYFCASSVVAGWSSGNTIYFGEGSWLTVV.

This clone was observed a few times. The V and J genes are TRBV19 and TRBJ1-2; no definite D call. The CDR3 has 11 residues. The germline V gene encodes CDR1 LNHDA and CDR2 SQIVND (reference sequence). The V end lost 6 bases, the J end lost 8 bases, and 10 bases lay between the germline ends. CDR3 sequence reads: CASRSDSGYTF. DNA of the CDR3: TGTGCCAGTAGGTCGGATAGCGGCTACACCTTC.

The J gene is TRBJ1-4, the V gene TRBV11-2, with TRBD1 identical over 7 bases. CDR1 is SGHAT and CDR2 is FQNNGV in the germline V gene. With V trimmed by 1 base and J by 7 bases, 12 bases remained unmatched. This CDR3 has 17 amino acids. The CDR3 DNA follows: TGTGCCAGCAGCTTAGGTGTCACAGGGGTGGGAGGTGAAAAACTGTTTTTT. This gives the protein CASSLGVTGVGGEKLFF.

The genes are TRBV9 and TRBJ2-3, with 8 bases aligning to TRBD2. There are 16 residues in the CDR3. Germline assignment: CDR1 SGDLS and CDR2 YYNGEE. V was clipped by 3 bases and J by 4 bases; unmatched bases: 10. Written as DNA, the CDR3 is TGTGCCAGCAGCGAGGTGCTGGCGGGGGGCTCAGATACGCAGTATTTT. Translated, it gives CASSEVLAGGSDTQYF.

The chain is built from TRBV30 and TRBJ2-5; D is unclear. With 0 bases removed from V and 3 bases from J, the gap between germline ends came to 5 bases. Germline V gene data show CDR1 as GTSNPN and CDR2 as SVGIG (reference sequence). This CDR3 is built from 12 residues. CDR3 bases: TGTGCCTGGAGTGTATCTGAAGAGACCCAGTACTTC. Its protein product is CAWSVSEETQYF.

The J gene is TRBJ2-2, the V gene TRBV5-4, with a possible D match to TRBD1 (5 bases). Trimming left V 2 bases short and J 0 bases short, with 5 bases between. The CDR3 loop spans 14 amino acids. The germline gives CDR1 SGHNT, CDR2 YYREEE (reference sequence). CDR3 DNA: TGTGCCAGCAGCTTAGGGGCGAACACCGGGGAGCTGTTTTTT. It is translated as CASSLGANTGELFF. The variable domain in full, completed from reference TRBV5-4 and TRBJ2-2, reads ETGVTQSPTHLIKTRGQQVTLRCSSQSGHNTVSWYQQALGQGPQFIFQYYREEENGRGNFPPRFSGLQFPNYSSELNVNALELDDSALYLCASSLGANTGELFFGEGSRLTVL.

This chain joins TRBV5-4 and TRBJ2-2, with D hard to call. Germline V CDR1 and CDR2: SGHNT, YYREEE (reference sequence). Trimming shortened V by 3 bases and J by 1 base, and 10 bases separated the two germline ends. This CDR3 contains 15 residues. CDR3 nucleotides: TGTGCCAGCAGCTGGAACCTAGGGAACACCGGGGAGCTGTTTTTT. Protein: CASSWNLGNTGELFF.

The CDR3 spells CASSEATGGRETQYF. The CDR3 nucleotides read TGTGCCAGCAGTGAGGCGACAGGGGGAAGAGAGACCCAGTACTTC. J is TRBJ2-5 and V is TRBV25-1, with 9 bases that match TRBD1. Germline V gene sequence: CDR1 MGHDK, CDR2 SYGVNS. This CDR3 comprises 15 residues. Trimming at V came to 3 bases and at J to 4 bases, leaving 6 bases not matched to a gene.

V and J are TRBV6-1 and TRBJ2-5; no reliable D call. Trimming stripped 3 bases from V and 1 base from J, with 9 bases between. This CDR3 region has 14 residues. Germline loops: CDR1 MNHNS, CDR2 SASEGT. The CDR3 region has the DNA TGTGCCAGCAGTGAGTCTACCCTCCAAGAGACCCAGTACTTC. This sequence encodes CASSESTLQETQYF.